The 9 T cell receptor beta chains below come from one sample, sequenced in a study of T cells in Graves' hyperthyroidism and ophthalmopathy. Amplified TCR beta CDR3 regions derived from RNA transcripts. When the TCR CDR3 underwent first-round RT-PCR, the HTBI primer set was used. TCRdb reprocessed the multiplex PCR reads via MiXCR and lists one record per CDR3 protein. Of over 250,000 distinct CDR3 sequences in the sample, about a sixth were seen once. The sample was blood. Receptor source: a woman aged 60-75 years with Graves' ophthalmopathy.

This chain links TRBV4-1 with TRBJ2-6; 7 bases align to TRBD1. The CDR3 has 21 residues. The V and J ends lost 2 bases and 2 bases, in that order; junction bases with no gene match: 18. Germline-derived CDR1 and CDR2 are MGHRA and YSYEKL. The CDR3 region is CASSQLNFPTGKFPGANVLTF. The CDR3, as DNA: TGCGCCAGCAGCCAACTAAACTTTCCGACAGGGAAATTCCCTGGGGCCAACGTCCTGACTTTC.

This clonotype was seen a handful of times. V and J are TRBV12-3 or TRBV12-4 and TRBJ2-1; TRBD2 matches at 7 bases. The CDR3 is 12 amino acids. V lost 8 bases to trimming and J lost 7 bases; unmatched junction nucleotides: 5. CDR3 loop: CASGGGGNEQFF. The DNA of the CDR3 is TGTGCCAGCGGGGGGGGGGGGAATGAGCAGTTCTTC.

This clonotype has at least ten counts. J is TRBJ2-1 and V is TRBV10-3; 7 bases map to TRBD2. Germline V gives CDR1 ENHRY, CDR2 SYGVKD. V shed 7 bases and J 7 bases; nucleotides not matched to a gene: 13. The CDR3 runs 15 residues. The CDR3: CAITADDARGNEQFF. As DNA, the CDR3 is TGTGCCATCACCGCAGATGATGCGCGGGGGAATGAGCAGTTCTTC.

This clonotype appeared many times. The chain employs TRBV18 and TRBJ2-5; TRBD2 agrees at 8 bases. The V and J ends lost 2 bases and 5 bases, in that order; junction bases with no gene match: 7. The germline V gene has CDR1 KGHSH and CDR2 LQKENI. The CDR3 covers 15 residues. The CDR3 DNA reads as TGTGCCAGCTCACCAGGGACTAGTGTGATGGAGACCCAGTACTTC. Amino acids: CASSPGTSVMETQYF.

The rearrangement uses TRBV13 and TRBJ1-2, with no clear D. Germline assignment: CDR1 PRHDT and CDR2 FYEKMQ (reference sequence). Trimming pared 4 bases from V and 2 bases from J, leaving 14 bases between. CDR3 size: 15 residues. The chain's CDR3 is CASSSPLSSNYGYTF. The CDR3 nucleotides read TGTGCCAGCAGCTCCCCCTTGTCGAGCAACTATGGCTACACCTTC.

This clonotype was detected only a few times. V is TRBV9 and J is TRBJ2-7; maybe TRBD2 (7 bases). The CDR3 has 14 residues. Trimming took off 0 bases at V and 2 bases at J, with 9 bases between the two ends. The germline V gene encodes CDR1 SGDLS and CDR2 YYNGEE. The CDR3 DNA reads as TGTGCCAGCAGCGTAGCGGGGGGCCCCTACGAGCAGTACTTC. Protein product: CASSVAGGPYEQYF.

There are many counts of this clonotype. This chain connects TRBV9 to TRBJ2-5; no reliable D call. Deletions cut 0 bases from V and 2 bases from J, with 11 bases between. The CDR3 has 15 amino acids. From germline, CDR1 is SGDLS and CDR2 YYNGEE. CDR3 region: CASSVVGLRQETQYF. CDR3 DNA: TGTGCCAGCAGCGTAGTCGGGCTCCGACAAGAGACCCAGTACTTC. The whole variable domain, filled in from reference TRBV9 and TRBJ2-5, reads DSGVTQTPKHLITATGQRVTLRCSPRSGDLSVYWYQQSLDQGLQFLIQYYNGEERAKGNILERFSAQQFPDLHSELNLSSLELGDSALYFCASSVVGLRQETQYFGPGTRLLVL.

The table lists this clonotype with a few counts. The V and J genes are TRBV19 and TRBJ2-6; D remains unclear. The CDR3 is 17 amino acids. The germline gives CDR1 LNHDA, CDR2 SQIVND (reference sequence). V was trimmed by 0 bases and J by 1 base, leaving 10 bases between them. CDR3 nucleotide sequence: TGTGCCAGTAGTATAGATCATGCGTATTCTGGGGCCAACGTCCTGACTTTC. The encoded protein is CASSIDHAYSGANVLTF.

This clonotype was observed at least ten times. The chain is built from TRBV5-1 and TRBJ1-5; D is perhaps TRBD1 (6 bases). The CDR3 loop spans 15 amino acids. Germline loops: CDR1 SGHRS, CDR2 YFSETQ. Trimming took 0 bases from V and 6 from J, leaving 13 bases between them. CDR3 in DNA: TGCGCCAGCAGCTTGGGCACAGGGTTTGGTCAGCCCCAGCATTTT. Translated: CASSLGTGFGQPQHF.